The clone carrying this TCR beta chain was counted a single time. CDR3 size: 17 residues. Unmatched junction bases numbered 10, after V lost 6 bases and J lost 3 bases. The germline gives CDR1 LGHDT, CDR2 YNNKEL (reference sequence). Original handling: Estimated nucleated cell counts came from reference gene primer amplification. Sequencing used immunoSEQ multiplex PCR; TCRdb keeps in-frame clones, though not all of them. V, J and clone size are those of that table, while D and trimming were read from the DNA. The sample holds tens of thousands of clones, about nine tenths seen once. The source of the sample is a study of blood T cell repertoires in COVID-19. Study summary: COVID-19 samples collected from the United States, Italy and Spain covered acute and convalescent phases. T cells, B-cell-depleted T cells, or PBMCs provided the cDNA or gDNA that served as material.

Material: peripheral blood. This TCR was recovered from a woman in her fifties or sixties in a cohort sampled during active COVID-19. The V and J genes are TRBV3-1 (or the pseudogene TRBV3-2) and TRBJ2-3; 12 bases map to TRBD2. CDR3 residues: CASSQRRLAGVTDTQYF. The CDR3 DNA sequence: TGTGCCAGCAGTCAAAGAAGACTAGCGGGGGTGACAGATACGCAGTATTTT.